The rows below give T cell receptor beta chains drawn from one sample of a study of breast tumors, draining lymph nodes, adjacent tissues. Via MiXCR, TCRdb re-called the multiplex PCR reads, giving one row per CDR3 protein. This sample yields under 300,000 distinct CDR3 sequences, of which less than 35% are seen a single time; 3% to 4% belongs to the top ten. Sequenced sample: axillary lymph node tissue. The receptors were sampled from a female donor with breast cancer. Some clones in this sample may be carry-over from other donors' samples. Both conserved end residues are trimmed from each CDR3. Clone size is not always given. Where it is, it says once, few, many or a class for expanded clones.

j_call | clone_size | v_call | cdr3_aa
TRBJ1-2 | many | TRBV29-1 | SVELGDRANNGYT
TRBJ2-2 | many | TRBV5-1 | ASSLDGRGTGELF
TRBJ1-5 | many | TRBV10-2 | ATTGSSNQPQH
TRBJ1-2 | NA | TRBV7-9 | ASSLGSGQGGSYP
TRBJ2-5 | many | TRBV11-2 | ASSLAGQATRGY
TRBJ1-2 | many | TRBV7-2 | ASSLGQGYDYT
TRBJ2-5 | NA | TRBV9 | ASSVRGWEETQY
TRBJ2-1 | NA | TRBV12-3/TRBV12-4 | TSSLQAGRVEQF
TRBJ2-5 | NA | TRBV7-2 | ASSLKTGQGETQH
TRBJ1-2 | many | TRBV7-8 | ASSRTFNYGYT
TRBJ2-1 | many | TRBV11-2 | ASSLAKGWYNEQF
TRBJ2-5 | many | TRBV4-1 | ASSQDRTETQY
TRBJ1-3 | once | TRBV19 | ASSIRKDRGGADGYTIY
TRBJ2-1 | NA | TRBV7-2 | ASTLRDSGEQF
TRBJ1-6 | many | TRBV10-2 | ASSEGGNNSPLH
TRBJ1-4 | NA | TRBV6-1 | ASRRGGMGEKLF
TRBJ2-7 | NA | TRBV7-2 | ASSFRSGGGSYEQY
TRBJ2-1 | many | TRBV5-1 | ASSLAGGRNEQF
TRBJ2-7 | many | TRBV9 | ASSSGQSTYWEQY
TRBJ2-7 | NA | TRBV28 | ASSGSVYEQY
TRBJ1-6 | many | TRBV19 | ASSRWSLPYNSPLH
TRBJ1-1 | few | TRBV7-9 | ASSFPVGVDTEAF
TRBJ1-1 | NA | TRBV19 | ASSIKGAWAF
TRBJ1-5 | few | TRBV5-8 | ASSYRGAYSNQPQH
TRBJ1-3 | NA | TRBV7-3 | ASSLWGRNTIY
TRBJ1-2 | many | TRBV5-1 | ASSLEVPGQYGYT
TRBJ2-6 | many | TRBV14 | ASSQDRRQVTGANVLT
TRBJ2-7 | NA | TRBV6-1 | ASSEQDNYEQY
TRBJ2-4 | NA | TRBV20-1 | SAQLAGLNIQY
TRBJ2-1 | NA | TRBV27 | ASSLGGTGIYNEQF
TRBJ1-5 | many | TRBV20-1 | SARRADSNQPQH
TRBJ2-7 | few | TRBV6-5 | ASSHPSGTGQHEQY
TRBJ2-3 | many | TRBV12-3/TRBV12-4 | ASPSTSADTQY
TRBJ2-7 | NA | TRBV24-1 | ATSDRDPSSYEQY
TRBJ2-3 | many | TRBV6-5 | ASRRGRAGSDTQY
TRBJ2-2 | many | TRBV5-1 | ASSLVVGAHGELF
TRBJ1-1 | NA | TRBV20-1 | SARGQGFSTEAF
TRBJ1-3 | many | TRBV2 | ASMGDYFGDTIY
TRBJ1-2 | NA | TRBV20-1 | SAPGGSYGYT
TRBJ2-7 | NA | TRBV6-1 | ASSARTGGNEQY
TRBJ1-3 | few | TRBV27 | ASSFPRLGPNTIY
TRBJ2-5 | NA | TRBV20-1 | SARPSGTPNTGETQY
TRBJ1-2 | NA | TRBV27 | ASRDRVNYGYT
TRBJ1-4 | NA | TRBV7-3 | ASSFYICSALDTQSSEKLF
TRBJ2-3 | many | TRBV2 | ASSGQGGLVDTQY